A selection of T cell receptor beta chains follows, all from one sample in a study of control samples from healthy donors and cancer patients. Clones were sequenced by immunoSEQ multiplex PCR, and TCRdb holds only the in-frame ones, with some missing. The profile shows approximately 46,000 clones, about 89% of them singletons. Sequenced: PBMCs. These receptors were taken from a woman aged 55-69 years with lung cancer. Both conserved end residues are part of each CDR3. The D gene is left open where the match is weak. Rows give clone size only sometimes, using once, few, many, or a class for an expanded clone.

once	TRBV28	.	TRBJ1-2	CASSSWTANDYGYTF	TGTGCCAGCAGTTCATGGACAGCTAACGACTATGGCTACACCTTC
.	TRBV5-4	.	TRBJ2-1	CASSLDRYNEQFF	TGTGCCAGCAGCTTGGACAGATACAATGAGCAGTTCTTC
.	TRBV30	.	TRBJ1-4	CAWSVIRGRGEKLFF	TGTGCCTGGAGTGTTATTCGGGGCCGGGGGGAAAAACTGTTTTTT
.	TRBV7-2	.	TRBJ1-1	CASSSGSGSLGAFF	TGTGCCAGCAGTTCAGGGTCCGGGTCGTTAGGCGCTTTCTTT
.	TRBV2	.	TRBJ2-7	CASNPLSYEQYF	TGTGCCAGCAATCCGCTCAGCTACGAGCAGTACTTC
.	TRBV14	.	TRBJ2-1	CASSQDLSLVDNEQFF	TGTGCCAGCAGCCAAGATCTTAGCCTTGTCGACAATGAGCAGTTCTTC
.	TRBV18	TRBD1	TRBJ2-7	CASSPRQGQGIIGAYEQYF	TGTGCCAGCTCACCACGACAAGGACAGGGGATCATAGGGGCCTACGAGCAGTACTTC
.	TRBV7-2	.	TRBJ1-6	CASSLYPGSYNSPLHF	TGTGCCAGCAGCTTATACCCAGGCTCCTATAATTCACCCCTCCACTTT
.	TRBV6-2/TRBV6-3	.	TRBJ2-6	CASSTHTASQSRANVLTF	TGTGCCAGCAGTACCCACACTGCATCGCAAAGTCGGGCCAACGTCCTGACTTTC
.	TRBV4-3	.	TRBJ2-2	CASSQMGWGTDTGELFF	TGCGCCAGCAGCCAGATGGGATGGGGGACTGACACCGGGGAGCTGTTTTTT
.	TRBV3-1/TRBV3-2	TRBD2	TRBJ2-2	CASSHGLASPGELFF	TGTGCCAGCAGCCACGGACTAGCTTCCCCCGGGGAGCTGTTTTTT
.	TRBV7-2	TRBD1	TRBJ1-2	CASSLRGRKGANGYTF	TGTGCCAGCAGCTTAAGGGGGCGCAAGGGGGCCAATGGCTACACCTTC
once	TRBV13	TRBD1	TRBJ1-3	CASSLEGAGSTIYF	TGTGCCAGCAGCTTAGAGGGGGCTGGGAGCACCATATATTTT